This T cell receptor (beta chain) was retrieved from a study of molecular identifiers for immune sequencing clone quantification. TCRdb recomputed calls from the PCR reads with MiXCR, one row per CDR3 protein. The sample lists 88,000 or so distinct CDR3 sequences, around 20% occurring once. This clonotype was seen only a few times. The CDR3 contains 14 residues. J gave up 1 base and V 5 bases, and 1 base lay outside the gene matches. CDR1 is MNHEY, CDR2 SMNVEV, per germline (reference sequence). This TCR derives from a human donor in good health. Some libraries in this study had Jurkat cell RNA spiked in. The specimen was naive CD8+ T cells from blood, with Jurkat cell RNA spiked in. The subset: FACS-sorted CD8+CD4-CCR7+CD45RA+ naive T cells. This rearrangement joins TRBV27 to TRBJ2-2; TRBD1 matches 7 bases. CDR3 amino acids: CASSRTGNTGELFF. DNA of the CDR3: TGTGCCAGCAGTAGGACAGGGAACACCGGGGAGCTGTTTTTT.